This entry features one TCR beta chain sequence. As yet, its antigen is unknown. This entry belongs to a study of shared clonotypes between healthy human individuals. V lost 1 base and J 5 bases, leaving 15 bases between the germline ends. The V gene's germline CDR1 is SEHNR and CDR2 FQNEAQ (reference sequence). The CDR3 has 16 residues. Source study methods: For the immunoSEQ data, sequences were junction-only without quality scores, so filtering differed. Sequenced by immunoSEQ multiplex PCR; TCRdb stores in-frame clones only, minus some. V and J calls and clone size are given by that table; D and trimming were obtained from the DNA. The sample yields some 1,600,000 clones, about 98% seen once. Study results and limitations: The four-donor shared clonotypes exceeded non-shared clonotypes in generation probability, with non-shared ones scoring lower. Sequencing of the sorted subsets was shown by rarefaction to be incomplete despite large depth. Memory subsets generally showed lower estimated richness than naive subsets.

The sequenced sample consisted of naive CD4+ T cells sorted from blood. Subset specified: CD45RA+ positively selected. The sequence was obtained from a young man in good health. The chain employs TRBV7-9 and TRBJ2-4, with D perhaps matching TRBD2 (6 bases). In DNA form, the CDR3 reads TGTGCCAGCAGCTTAGTGGCTTCAAGGGAGGAAAACATTCAGTACTTC. Its translation: CASSLVASREENIQYF.